The 3 T cell receptor beta chains below come from one sample, sequenced in a study of T-cell memory formation after mild COVID-19. Each CDR3 protein is one row after TCRdb ran MiXCR on the 5' RACE reads. The data show 250,000 to 350,000 distinct CDR3 sequences, just under 20% seen once. Input material: PBMCs or a T cell subset sorted from them (not recorded which). All receptors derive from a man younger than 35 who had mild COVID-19 (a few samples of this study predate the infection). Cell type and time point are not known.

This clonotype was seen a few times. The chain carries TRBV4-1 and TRBJ2-5, with a possible D match to TRBD2 (7 bases). Germline V CDR1 and CDR2: MGHRA, YSYEKL. The V and J ends lost 3 bases and 2 bases respectively, with 10 bases between them. This CDR3 region has 14 residues. The CDR3 DNA follows: TGCGCCAGCAGCCAGAGGGGGGGGCAAGAGACCCAGTACTTC. This encodes CASSQRGGQETQYF.

This chain connects TRBV27 to TRBJ2-7; 8 bases are a match to TRBD1. Germline CDR1 MNHEY, CDR2 SMNVEV (reference sequence). With 8 bases clipped from V and 1 base from J, the junction kept 10 bases outside the gene matches. The CDR3 is 15 amino acids. Here the CDR3 DNA reads TGTGCCAGCCCTTCCGGACAGGGAAAGTCCTACGAGCAGTACTTC. Amino acids: CASPSGQGKSYEQYF.

The chain recombines TRBV6-2 or TRBV6-3 with TRBJ2-1, with TRBD1 identical over 8 bases. Germline CDR1 is MNHEY and CDR2 is SVGEGT. This CDR3 has 15 amino acids. With V trimmed by 11 bases and J by 4 bases, 13 bases remained unmatched. The CDR3 nucleotides are TGTGCCTCCGAGGATCGGACAGGGTTATACAATGAGCAGTTCTTC. It translates to CASEDRTGLYNEQFF.